The TCR beta chain under discussion was sequenced for a study of T cell responses to AZD1222 COVID-19 vaccine. Overall study findings and caveats: At 160-218 and 743-854, vaccine-associated CD4 TCRs were dominant, and they spanned spike. Among AZD1222 vaccinees, only 5 to 7 were seropositive at baseline. Spike-specific TCRs gained breadth and depth after people received two AZD1222 doses. Clonal diversity was possibly underestimated, and the donors were mostly white British, with more females.

Between the trimmed V and J ends, which lost 5 bases and 6 bases, there was a span of 14 bases. The CDR3 has 14 amino acids. Germline V lookup: CDR1 MGHRA, CDR2 YSYEKL. TCRdb's table, derived via immunoSEQ multiplex PCR, lists solely in-frame clones and lacks some. The table shows fewer than 200,000 clones, with about 92% occurring only once. Regarding this clone: The antigen remains undetermined.

The TCR was taken from an adult who received the MenACWY meningococcal vaccine as a control. This specimen consisted of peripheral blood, obtained 28 days after the second dose of the MenACWY control vaccine. The chain has TRBV4-1 and TRBJ2-1; tentatively, D is TRBD2 (6 bases). CDR3 nucleotides: TGCGCCAGCAGCAACTTCCGGGGAGGCAATGAGCAGTTCTTC. It specifies CASSNFRGGNEQFF.